Each of the 11 T cell receptor beta chains below was sequenced from the same sample in a study of T cells in Graves' hyperthyroidism and ophthalmopathy. TCR beta CDR3 region amplification was performed from RNA transcripts. RT-PCR in the first round (using the HTBI primer set) targeted the TCR CDR3. One entry per CDR3 protein, called by TCRdb with MiXCR from the multiplex PCR reads. The data hold a few hundred thousand distinct CDR3 sequences, with 15% to 18% observed a single time. Source material: blood. The receptors come from a woman aged 25-40 years with Graves' hyperthyroidism.

Ten or more counts support this clonotype. The V call is TRBV20-1, the J call TRBJ2-7; no definite D call. CDR3 length equals 11 residues. The germline V gene has CDR1 DFQATT and CDR2 SNEGSKA (reference sequence). Trimming shortened V by 3 bases and J by 7 bases, and 10 bases separated the two germline ends. In DNA, the CDR3 is TGCAGTGCTAGCAAATTATCTGAGCAGTACTTC. Amino acid sequence: CSASKLSEQYF.

The chain links TRBV4-2 to TRBJ2-2; TRBD1 might be the D (6 bases). Per germline, CDR1 LGHNA and CDR2 YNFKEQ. V was trimmed by 3 bases and J by 2 bases, leaving 10 bases between them. This CDR3 region has 15 residues. This chain's CDR3 is CASSHRGHNTGELFF. Written as DNA, the CDR3 is TGTGCCAGCAGCCACCGGGGACACAACACCGGGGAGCTGTTTTTT.

This clonotype appeared many times. This chain links TRBV20-1 with TRBJ2-3; 14 positions agree with TRBD2. J lost 3 bases, V lost 6 bases, and 8 bases had no gene match. Germline V CDR1 and CDR2: DFQATT, SNEGSKA (reference sequence). The CDR3 covers 16 residues. The CDR3 is CSASGLAGARTDTQYF. The CDR3 nucleotides are TGCAGTGCCTCGGGACTAGCGGGAGCAAGAACAGATACGCAGTATTTT.

This clonotype was seen more than once but under ten times. This sequence joins TRBV29-1 and TRBJ2-3; the D gene is possibly TRBD2 (5 bases). The CDR3 runs 14 residues. Germline V gene lookup returns CDR1 SQVTM and CDR2 ANQGSEA. With 0 bases removed from V and 3 bases from J, the gap between germline ends came to 10 bases. CDR3 bases: TGCAGCGTTGAAGAGGGAGTCAGGACAGATACGCAGTATTTT. It yields the protein CSVEEGVRTDTQYF.

At least ten counts were recorded for this clonotype. The chain uses TRBV6-1 and TRBJ2-1, with no clear D. The V gene lost 7 bases and the J gene lost 5 bases, with 12 bases spanning the gap. The V gene's germline CDR1 is MNHNS and CDR2 SASEGT. CDR3 size: 13 residues. The CDR3 coding sequence is TGTGCCAGCATTCCCAGATTAGACAATGAGCAGTTCTTC. It codes for CASIPRLDNEQFF.

The V and J genes are TRBV7-2 and TRBJ2-5; D possibly corresponds to TRBD1 (5 bases). Germline CDR1 and CDR2: SGHTA and FQGNSA. The CDR3 runs to 14 residues. The V end lost 5 bases, the J end lost 1 base, and 11 bases lay between the germline ends. DNA for the CDR3: TGTGCCAGCAGCCCTGACAGTGCCCAAGAGACCCAGTACTTC. Translating gives CASSPDSAQETQYF.

The V gene is TRBV27, the J gene TRBJ1-6; no reliable D call. The CDR3 is 14 amino acids. V was trimmed by 9 bases and J by 9 bases, leaving 18 bases between them. Germline lookup yields CDR1 MNHEY and CDR2 SMNVEV (reference sequence). CDR3 sequence reads: CASSLRPPPSPLHF. CDR3 coding DNA: TGTGCCAGTAGCCTAAGGCCGCCGCCTTCACCCCTCCACTTT.

This clonotype appeared a few times. This chain links TRBV6-2 or TRBV6-3 with TRBJ2-7, with D tentatively TRBD2 (5 bases). The CDR3 has 13 residues. CDR1 is MNHEY, CDR2 SVGEGT, per germline. The V gene lost 4 bases and the J gene lost 2 bases, with 9 bases spanning the gap. CDR3 protein: CASSWTFTYEQYF. In nucleotides, the CDR3 is TGTGCCAGCAGTTGGACTTTTACCTACGAGCAGTACTTC.

This clonotype came up many times. J is TRBJ2-7 and V is TRBV20-1; possible D gene TRBD2, 5 bases. Germline assignment: CDR1 DFQATT and CDR2 SNEGSKA (reference sequence). The V and J ends lost 1 base and 2 bases respectively, with 9 bases between them. This CDR3 has 13 amino acids. The chain's CDR3 is CSARVDGTYEQYF. The CDR3 coding sequence is TGCAGTGCTAGAGTCGACGGGACCTACGAGCAGTACTTC.

The V gene is TRBV7-9, the J gene TRBJ1-3; D perhaps matches TRBD1 (5 bases). With 4 bases removed from V and 2 bases from J, the gap between germline ends came to 21 bases. CDR1 and CDR2 (germline): SEHNR, FQNEAQ (reference sequence). The CDR3 length is 18 residues. The CDR3 here is CASSSLGGQQLAGNTIYF. Written as DNA, the CDR3 is TGTGCCAGCAGCTCACTGGGAGGACAACAACTCGCTGGAAACACCATATATTTT.

This clonotype was counted ten times or more. The gene calls are TRBV12-3 or TRBV12-4 and TRBJ2-3; D may be TRBD2 (6 bases). Trimming stripped 6 bases from V and 4 bases from J, with 17 bases between. The CDR3 covers 15 residues. This chain's CDR3 is CASRTRGLSADTQYF. DNA for the CDR3: TGTGCCAGCAGGACTAGAGGTTTGTCGGCAGATACGCAGTATTTT.